One sample yielded the 23 T cell receptor beta chains listed below, sequenced in a study of T-cell memory formation after mild COVID-19. One entry per CDR3 protein results from TCRdb running MiXCR on the 5' RACE reads. The profile covers a few hundred thousand distinct CDR3 sequences, with roughly a quarter appearing a single time and around 9% taken by the ten largest. The sequenced sample was PBMCs or a T cell subset sorted from them (not recorded which). The receptor set was obtained from an adult woman who had mild COVID-19 (a few samples of this study predate the infection). Cell type and time point are not known.

This clonotype has only one observation. The chain employs TRBV6-2 or TRBV6-3 and TRBJ1-1; D uncertain. Per the germline V gene, CDR1 is MNHEY and CDR2 is SVGEGT. The ends were cut back, 0 bases at V and 12 bases at J, with 14 bases in the middle. The CDR3 contains 13 residues. The CDR3 sequence is CASSYSPEVLTFF. Written as DNA, the CDR3 is TGTGCCAGCAGTTACTCTCCCGAGGTTTTGACTTTCTTT.

The chain uses TRBV4-3 and TRBJ2-7, with D possibly TRBD2 on 5 matching bases. This CDR3 comprises 16 residues. The ends were cut back, 3 bases at V and 2 bases at J, with 17 bases in the middle. From germline, CDR1 is LGHNA and CDR2 YSLEER. CDR3: CASSQEAVGVTYEQYF. The CDR3 DNA sequence: TGCGCCAGCAGCCAGGAGGCGGTCGGGGTCACCTACGAGCAGTACTTC.

This clonotype was observed a handful of times. The rearrangement joins TRBV20-1 to TRBJ1-2; D is uncertain. CDR3 length: 15 amino acids. CDR1 is DFQATT, CDR2 SNEGSKA, per germline (reference sequence). The ends were cut back, 0 bases at V and 1 base at J, with 12 bases in the middle. CDR3 protein: CSARDLEGSNYGYTF. The DNA of the CDR3 is TGCAGTGCTAGAGATTTGGAGGGAAGTAACTATGGCTACACCTTC.

This clonotype has only a few counts. The gene calls are TRBV20-1 and TRBJ2-5, with 10 bases lining up with TRBD2. There are 17 residues in the CDR3. Trimming at V came to 3 bases and at J to 2 bases, leaving 12 bases not matched to a gene. Per germline, CDR1 DFQATT and CDR2 SNEGSKA (reference sequence). In DNA form, the CDR3 reads TGCAGTGCTAGCCCCGCTAGCGGGAGAGGACGGCAAGAGACCCAGTACTTC. This encodes CSASPASGRGRQETQYF.

The sample holds a few counts of this clonotype. The genes are TRBV4-1 and TRBJ1-5; 9 bases line up with TRBD1. This CDR3 is 13 amino acids long. Germline lookup yields CDR1 MGHRA and CDR2 YSYEKL. J lost 8 bases, V lost 5 bases, and 4 bases had no gene match. CDR3 nucleotide sequence: TGCGCCAGCAGCTACAGGGGGCAGGAGCCCCAGCATTTT. Its protein is CASSYRGQEPQHF.

The chain recombines TRBV6-2 or TRBV6-3 with TRBJ2-1, with TRBD2 matching 10 bases. V lost 6 bases to trimming and J lost 2 bases; unmatched junction nucleotides: 4. In germline, CDR1 is MNHEY, CDR2 SVGEGT. The CDR3 extends over 15 amino acids. CDR3 bases: TGTGCCAGCAGCCAGGGACTAGCGACCTACAATGAGCAGTTCTTC. Protein: CASSQGLATYNEQFF.

This clonotype was found a few times. The rearrangement joins TRBV10-3 to TRBJ2-1; D not certain. Germline loops: CDR1 ENHRY, CDR2 SYGVKD. V was cut by 3 bases and J by 8 bases, with 5 bases left in between. The length of the CDR3 is 11 residues. The CDR3 sequence is CAISDLDEQFF. The CDR3 coding sequence is TGTGCCATCAGTGATCTGGATGAGCAGTTCTTC.

V and J are TRBV20-1 and TRBJ2-1; TRBD2 aligns across 8 bases. The CDR3 covers 15 residues. CDR1 and CDR2 from the germline V gene are DFQATT and SNEGSKA (reference sequence). V was clipped by 3 bases and J by 3 bases; unmatched bases: 7. Here the CDR3 reads CSASRSGGDYNEQFF. The CDR3 nucleotides are TGCAGTGCTAGTAGGTCGGGGGGGGACTACAATGAGCAGTTCTTC.

The J gene is TRBJ2-7, the V gene TRBV11-2; the D call may be TRBD1 or TRBD2 (6 bases each). This CDR3 contains 15 residues. Germline CDR1 and CDR2: SGHAT and FQNNGV. The V end was cut by 5 bases, the J end by 1 base, with 15 bases between. CDR3 coding DNA: TGTGCCAGCAGCACCCAACTAGGGGGGTCCTACGAGCAGTACTTC. The encoded protein is CASSTQLGGSYEQYF. The complete variable domain, with remaining parts taken from reference TRBV11-2 and TRBJ2-7, reads EAGVAQSPRYKIIEKRQSVAFWCNPISGHATLYWYQQILGQGPKLLIQFQNNGVVDDSQLPKDRFSAERLKGVDSTLKIQPAKLEDSAVYLCASSTQLGGSYEQYFGPGTRLTVT.

Only a few counts were recorded for this clonotype. The CDR3 is CASSYGTGRAYYGYTF. CDR3 in DNA: TGTGCCAGCAGCTACGGGACAGGCAGGGCCTACTATGGCTACACCTTC. The genes are TRBV7-8 and TRBJ1-2; 8 nucleotides match TRBD1. V dropped 4 bases and J dropped 3; count of bases not matched to a gene: 10. This CDR3 is 16 amino acids long. The germline V gene has CDR1 SGHVS and CDR2 FQNEAQ.

The chain couples TRBV6-5 to TRBJ2-7; D may be TRBD1 or TRBD2 (5 bases each). This CDR3 is 15 amino acids long. The ends were cut back, 5 bases at V and 0 bases at J, with 14 bases in the middle. Germline values: CDR1 MNHEY, CDR2 SVGAGI. The CDR3 DNA is TGTGCCAGCAGTAACCCCGGGGCCAGCTCCTACGAGCAGTACTTC. Amino acid sequence: CASSNPGASSYEQYF.

The chain joins TRBV10-3 to TRBJ1-1; a possible D gene is TRBD1 (6 bases). The germline V gene encodes CDR1 ENHRY and CDR2 SYGVKD. Trimming shortened V by 4 bases and J by 6 bases, and 12 bases separated the two germline ends. This CDR3 has 13 residues. The CDR3 sequence: CAISVGAGAEAFF. The DNA of the CDR3 is TGTGCCATCAGTGTGGGGGCGGGGGCTGAAGCTTTCTTT.

There are many counts of this clonotype. The genes are TRBV18 and TRBJ2-5, with TRBD2 matching 7 bases. V dropped 2 bases and J dropped 5; count of bases not matched to a gene: 8. This CDR3 region has 15 residues. Germline V gene sequence: CDR1 KGHSH, CDR2 LQKENI. The chain's CDR3 is CASSPWASGQETQYF. As DNA, the CDR3 is TGTGCCAGCTCACCATGGGCTAGCGGCCAGGAGACCCAGTACTTC. Looking up the rest from reference TRBV18 and TRBJ2-5 gives the full variable domain: NAGVMQNPRHLVRRRGQEARLRCSPMKGHSHVYWYRQLPEEGLKFMVYLQKENIIDESGMPKERFSAEFPKEGPSILRIQQVVRGDSAAYFCASSPWASGQETQYFGPGTRLLVL.

This clonotype has only a few counts. CDR3 nucleotide sequence: TGTGCCAGCAGCTTAGGGGGACACCACAATGAGCAGTTCTTC. Its protein product is CASSLGGHHNEQFF. The chain is built from TRBV7-7 and TRBJ2-1, with D tentatively TRBD1 (6 bases). Germline-derived CDR1 and CDR2 are SSHAT and FNYEAQ (reference sequence). The V end was cut by 1 base, the J end by 5 bases, with 9 bases between. The CDR3 contains 14 residues.

The chain uses TRBV5-6 and TRBJ2-5, with a weak D call TRBD2 (7 bases). CDR1 is SGHDT and CDR2 is YYEEEE in the germline V gene. V was trimmed by 6 bases and J by 4 bases, leaving 13 bases between them. The CDR3 sequence is 13 residues long. CDR3 nucleotide sequence: TGTGCCAGCACCTTAGGGGGGGGAGAGACCCAGTACTTC. Protein product: CASTLGGGETQYF.

This clonotype has just a few counts. Written as DNA, the CDR3 is TGTGCCAGCAGCTTCGACGGGGGCGGTAACTATGGCTACACCTTC. This translates into CASSFDGGGNYGYTF. This chain links TRBV7-9 with TRBJ1-2; maybe TRBD1 (6 bases). V was shortened by 3 bases and J by 1 base, with 12 bases between the two germline ends. Germline V lookup: CDR1 SEHNR, CDR2 FQNEAQ (reference sequence). The CDR3 contains 15 residues.

This clonotype has just a few counts. V is TRBV12-3 or TRBV12-4 and J is TRBJ2-7; 8 bases align to TRBD1. CDR3 length: 15 residues. J lost 5 bases, V lost 5 bases, and 11 bases had no gene match. The CDR3 sequence: CASSPRDRSPHEQYF. The DNA for the CDR3 is TGTGCCAGCAGTCCCCGGGACAGGAGCCCGCACGAGCAGTACTTC.

The chain employs TRBV20-1 and TRBJ1-4, with 9 positions matching TRBD1. Trimming removed 0 bases from V and 7 bases from J; junction bases left unmatched: 6. The CDR3 is 15 amino acids. Germline V gene sequence: CDR1 DFQATT, CDR2 SNEGSKA (reference sequence). In DNA form, the CDR3 reads TGCAGTGCTAGAGATTCGACAGGGGGTGGTGAAAAACTGTTTTTT. It translates to CSARDSTGGGEKLFF.

The chain links TRBV12-3 or TRBV12-4 to TRBJ1-2; no clear D gene. The CDR3 contains 13 residues. With 4 bases removed from V and 8 bases from J, the gap between germline ends came to 14 bases. CDR3 amino acids: CASSSGGLDGYTF. In DNA, the CDR3 is TGTGCCAGCAGTTCCGGCGGGTTGGACGGCTACACCTTC.

This clonotype has just a few counts. The V gene is TRBV7-3, the J gene TRBJ2-1; D possibly uses TRBD1 or TRBD2 (5 bases each). The CDR3 is 12 residues long. V was pared by 4 bases and J by 10 bases, with 11 bases between. The V gene's germline CDR1 is SGHTA and CDR2 FQGTGA. The CDR3 reads CASSYGAEEQFF. For the CDR3, the DNA is TGTGCCAGCAGCTACGGGGCCGAAGAGCAGTTCTTC.

This clonotype was detected once. V and J are TRBV3-1 and TRBJ2-3; D may be TRBD1 or TRBD2 (6 bases each). V shed 5 bases and J shed 2 bases, with 11 bases lying between them. In germline, CDR1 is LGHDT, CDR2 YNNKEL (reference sequence). The CDR3 length is 14 residues. CDR3 DNA sequence: TGTGCCAGCAGCTACGGGGGCGTCACAGATACGCAGTATTTT. Translation: CASSYGGVTDTQYF.

This clonotype turned up a few times. This sequence joins TRBV28 and TRBJ2-2; 9 bases map to TRBD1. Germline V CDR1 and CDR2: MDHEN, SYDVKM. V dropped 10 bases and J dropped 5; count of bases not matched to a gene: 8. This CDR3 spans 14 amino acids. The CDR3, as DNA: TGTGCCACAAGGGACAGGGCATCAACCGGGGAGCTGTTTTTT. Its translation: CATRDRASTGELFF.

In this sample, this clonotype turned up a few times. The gene calls are TRBV30 and TRBJ1-2; a possible D gene is TRBD1 (6 bases). Germline assignment: CDR1 GTSNPN and CDR2 SVGIG (reference sequence). CDR3 length equals 16 residues. Trimming took off 0 bases at V and 3 bases at J, with 17 bases between the two ends. CDR3 in DNA: TGTGCCTGGAGTGTACGGTTGGGGGCAGGCGACTATGGCTACACCTTC. It encodes CAWSVRLGAGDYGYTF.